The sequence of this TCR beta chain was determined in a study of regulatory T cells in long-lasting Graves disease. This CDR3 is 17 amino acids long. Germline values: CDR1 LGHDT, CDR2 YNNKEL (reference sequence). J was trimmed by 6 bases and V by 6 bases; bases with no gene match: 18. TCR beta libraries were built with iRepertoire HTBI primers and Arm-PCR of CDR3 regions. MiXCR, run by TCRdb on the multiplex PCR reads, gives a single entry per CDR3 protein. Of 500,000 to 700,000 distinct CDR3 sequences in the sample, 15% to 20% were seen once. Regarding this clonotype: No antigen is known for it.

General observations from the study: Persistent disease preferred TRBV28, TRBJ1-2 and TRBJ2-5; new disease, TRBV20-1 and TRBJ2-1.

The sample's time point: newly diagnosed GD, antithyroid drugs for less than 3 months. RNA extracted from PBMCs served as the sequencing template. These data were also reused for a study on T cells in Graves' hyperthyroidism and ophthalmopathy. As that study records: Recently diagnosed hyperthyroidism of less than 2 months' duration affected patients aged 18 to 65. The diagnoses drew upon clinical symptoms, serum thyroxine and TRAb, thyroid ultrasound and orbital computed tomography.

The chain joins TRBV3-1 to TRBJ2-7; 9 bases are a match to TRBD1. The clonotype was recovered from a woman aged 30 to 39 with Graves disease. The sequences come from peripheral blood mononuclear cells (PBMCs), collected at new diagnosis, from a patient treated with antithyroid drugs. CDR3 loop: CASSPITGTGSFSEQYF. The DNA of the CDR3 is TGTGCCAGCAGTCCAATAACCGGGACAGGGTCTTTCAGCGAGCAGTACTTC.